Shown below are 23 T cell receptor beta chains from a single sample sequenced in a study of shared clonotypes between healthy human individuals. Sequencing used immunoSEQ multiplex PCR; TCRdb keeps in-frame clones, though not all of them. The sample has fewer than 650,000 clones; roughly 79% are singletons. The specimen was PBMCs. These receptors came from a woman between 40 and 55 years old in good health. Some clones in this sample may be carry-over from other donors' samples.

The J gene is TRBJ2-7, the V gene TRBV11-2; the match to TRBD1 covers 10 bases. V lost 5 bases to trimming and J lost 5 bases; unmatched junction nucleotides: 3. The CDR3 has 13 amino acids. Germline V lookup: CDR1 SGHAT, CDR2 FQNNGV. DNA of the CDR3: TGTGCCAGCAGCGGGGACAGGGGCGACGAGCAGTACTTC. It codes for CASSGDRGDEQYF.

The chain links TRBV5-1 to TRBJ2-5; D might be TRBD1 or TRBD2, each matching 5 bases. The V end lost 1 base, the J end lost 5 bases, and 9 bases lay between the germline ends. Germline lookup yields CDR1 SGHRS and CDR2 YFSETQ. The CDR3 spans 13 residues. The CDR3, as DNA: TGCGCCAGCAGCTTGCCCAGGGACGAGACCCAGTACTTC. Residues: CASSLPRDETQYF.

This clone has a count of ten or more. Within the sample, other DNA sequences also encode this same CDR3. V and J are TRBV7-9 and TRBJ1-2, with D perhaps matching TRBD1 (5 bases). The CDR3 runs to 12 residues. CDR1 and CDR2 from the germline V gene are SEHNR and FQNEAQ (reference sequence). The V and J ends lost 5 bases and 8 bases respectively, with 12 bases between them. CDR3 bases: TGTGCCAGCAGCCCCATTACAGGAGGCTACACCTTC. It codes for CASSPITGGYTF.

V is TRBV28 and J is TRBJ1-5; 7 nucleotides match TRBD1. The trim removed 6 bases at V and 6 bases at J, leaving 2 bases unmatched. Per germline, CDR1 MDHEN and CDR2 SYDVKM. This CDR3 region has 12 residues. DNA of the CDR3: TGTGCCAGCAGCACAGGGGCTCAGCCCCAGCATTTT. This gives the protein CASSTGAQPQHF.

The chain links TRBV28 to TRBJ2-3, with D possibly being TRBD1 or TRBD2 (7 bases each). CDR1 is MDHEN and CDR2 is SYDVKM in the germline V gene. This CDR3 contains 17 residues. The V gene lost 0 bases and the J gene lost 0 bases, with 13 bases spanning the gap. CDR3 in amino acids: CASSLWGAGQSTDTQYF. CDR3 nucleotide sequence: TGTGCCAGCAGTTTATGGGGAGCGGGACAGAGCACAGATACGCAGTATTTT.

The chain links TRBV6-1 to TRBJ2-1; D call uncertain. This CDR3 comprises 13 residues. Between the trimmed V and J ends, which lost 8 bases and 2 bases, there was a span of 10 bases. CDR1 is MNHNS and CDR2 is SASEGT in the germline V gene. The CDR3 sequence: CASFYGTYNEQFF. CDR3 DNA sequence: TGTGCCAGCTTCTATGGAACCTACAATGAGCAGTTCTTC.

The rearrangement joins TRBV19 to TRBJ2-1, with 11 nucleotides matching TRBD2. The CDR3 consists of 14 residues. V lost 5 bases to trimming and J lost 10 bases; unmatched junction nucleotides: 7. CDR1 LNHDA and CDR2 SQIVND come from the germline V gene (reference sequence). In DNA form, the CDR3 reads TGTGCCAGTAGTTTCCTAGCGGGGGGCGGAGAGCAGTTCTTC. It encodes CASSFLAGGGEQFF.

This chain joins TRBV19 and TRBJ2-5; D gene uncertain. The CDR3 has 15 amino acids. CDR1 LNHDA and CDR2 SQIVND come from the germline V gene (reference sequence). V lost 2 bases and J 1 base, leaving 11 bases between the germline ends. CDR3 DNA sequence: TGTGCCAGTAGTATATCTCGGCAGAGCCAAGAGACCCAGTACTTC. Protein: CASSISRQSQETQYF. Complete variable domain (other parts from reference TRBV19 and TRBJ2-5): DGGITQSPKYLFRKEGQNVTLSCEQNLNHDAMYWYRQDPGQGLRLIYYSQIVNDFQKGDIAEGYSVSREKKESFPLTVTSAQKNPTAFYLCASSISRQSQETQYFGPGTRLLVL.

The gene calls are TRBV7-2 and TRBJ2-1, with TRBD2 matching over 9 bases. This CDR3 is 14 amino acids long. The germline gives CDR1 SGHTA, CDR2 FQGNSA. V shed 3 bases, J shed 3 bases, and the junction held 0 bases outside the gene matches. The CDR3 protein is CASSLRGGYNEQFF. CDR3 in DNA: TGTGCCAGCAGCTTGCGGGGGGGCTACAATGAGCAGTTCTTC.

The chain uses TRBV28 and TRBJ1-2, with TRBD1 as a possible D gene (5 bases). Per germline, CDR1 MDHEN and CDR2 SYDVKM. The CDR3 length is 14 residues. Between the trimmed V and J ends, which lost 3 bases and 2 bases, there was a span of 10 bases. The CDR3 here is CASSFTGENYGYTF. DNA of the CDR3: TGTGCCAGCAGTTTTACGGGGGAGAACTATGGCTACACCTTC.

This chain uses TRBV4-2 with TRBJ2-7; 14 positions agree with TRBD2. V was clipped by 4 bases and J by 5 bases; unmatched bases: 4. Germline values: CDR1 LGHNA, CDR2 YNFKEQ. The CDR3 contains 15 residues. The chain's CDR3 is CASSRGLAGVDEQYF. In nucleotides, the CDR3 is TGTGCCAGCAGCCGGGGACTAGCGGGAGTCGACGAGCAGTACTTC.

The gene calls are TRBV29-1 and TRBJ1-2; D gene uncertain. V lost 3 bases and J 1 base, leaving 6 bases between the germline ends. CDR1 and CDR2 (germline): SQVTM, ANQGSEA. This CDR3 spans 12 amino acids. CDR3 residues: CSVEDLNYGYTF. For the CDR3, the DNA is TGCAGCGTTGAGGACCTTAACTATGGCTACACCTTC. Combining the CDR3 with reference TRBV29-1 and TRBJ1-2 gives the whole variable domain SAVISQKPSRDICQRGTSLTIQCQVDSQVTMMFWYRQQPGQSLTLIATANQGSEATYESGFVIDKFPISRPNLTFSTLTVSNMSPEDSSIYLCSVEDLNYGYTFGSGTRLTVV.

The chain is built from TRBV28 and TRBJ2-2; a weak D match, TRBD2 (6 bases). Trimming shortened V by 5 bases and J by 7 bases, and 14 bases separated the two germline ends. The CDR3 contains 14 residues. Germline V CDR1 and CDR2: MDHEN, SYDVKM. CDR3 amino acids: CASSNWGLSGELFF. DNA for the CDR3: TGTGCCAGCAGTAACTGGGGACTTAGCGGGGAGCTGTTTTTT. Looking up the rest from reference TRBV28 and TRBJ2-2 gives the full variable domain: DVKVTQSSRYLVKRTGEKVFLECVQDMDHENMFWYRQDPGLGLRLIYFSYDVKMKEKGDIPEGYSVSREKKERFSLILESASTNQTSMYLCASSNWGLSGELFFGEGSRLTVL.

This CDR3 reads CASSVGGGDNSPLHF. CDR3 in DNA: TGTGCCAGCAGCGTAGGCGGGGGGGATAATTCACCCCTCCACTTT. The chain recombines TRBV9 with TRBJ1-6; possible D gene TRBD1, 5 bases. CDR1 is SGDLS, CDR2 YYNGEE, per germline. V lost 0 bases and J lost 5, with 9 bases in between. The CDR3 extends over 15 amino acids.

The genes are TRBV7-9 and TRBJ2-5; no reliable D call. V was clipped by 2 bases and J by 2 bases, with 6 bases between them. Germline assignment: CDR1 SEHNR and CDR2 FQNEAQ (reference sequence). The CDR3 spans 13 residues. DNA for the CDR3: TGTGCCAGCAGCTTACAGAGTCAAGAGACCCAGTACTTC. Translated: CASSLQSQETQYF.

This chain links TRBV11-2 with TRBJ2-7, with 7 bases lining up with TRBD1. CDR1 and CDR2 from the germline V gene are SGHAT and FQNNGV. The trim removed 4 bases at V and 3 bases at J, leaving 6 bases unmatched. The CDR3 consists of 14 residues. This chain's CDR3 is CASSSTTGSYEQYF. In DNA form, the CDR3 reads TGTGCCAGCAGCTCGACGACAGGGAGCTACGAGCAGTACTTC.

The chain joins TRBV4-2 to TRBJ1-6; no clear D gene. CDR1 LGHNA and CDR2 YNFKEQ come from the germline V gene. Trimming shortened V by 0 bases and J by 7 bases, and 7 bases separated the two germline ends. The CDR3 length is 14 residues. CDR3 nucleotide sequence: TGTGCCAGCAGCCAAGAGGTGAGGAATTCACCCCTCCACTTT. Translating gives CASSQEVRNSPLHF.

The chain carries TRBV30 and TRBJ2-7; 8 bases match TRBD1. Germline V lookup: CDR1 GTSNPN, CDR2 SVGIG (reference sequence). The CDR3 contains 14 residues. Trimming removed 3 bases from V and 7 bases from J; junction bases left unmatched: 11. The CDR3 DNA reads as TGTGCCTGGAGGCAGGCAGGGGGCAGCTGGGAGCAGTACTTC. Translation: CAWRQAGGSWEQYF.

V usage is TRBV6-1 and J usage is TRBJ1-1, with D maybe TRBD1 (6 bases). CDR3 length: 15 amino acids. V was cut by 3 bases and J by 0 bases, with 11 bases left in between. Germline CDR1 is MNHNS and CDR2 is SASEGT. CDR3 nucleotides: TGTGCCAGCAGTGATGTAGGGGGGATGAACACTGAAGCTTTCTTT. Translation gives CASSDVGGMNTEAFF.

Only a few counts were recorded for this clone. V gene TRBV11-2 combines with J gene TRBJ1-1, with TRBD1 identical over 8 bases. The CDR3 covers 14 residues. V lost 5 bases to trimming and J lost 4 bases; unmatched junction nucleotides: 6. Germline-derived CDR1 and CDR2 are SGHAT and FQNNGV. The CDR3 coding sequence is TGTGCCAGCAGCCATACCGACAGGGGCACTGAAGCTTTCTTT. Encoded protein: CASSHTDRGTEAFF.

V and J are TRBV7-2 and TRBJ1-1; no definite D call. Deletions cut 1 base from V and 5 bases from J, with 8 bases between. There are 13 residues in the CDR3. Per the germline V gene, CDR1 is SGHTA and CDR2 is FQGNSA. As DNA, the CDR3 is TGTGCCAGCAGCTTAGAGGTGTGGACTGAAGCTTTCTTT. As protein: CASSLEVWTEAFF.

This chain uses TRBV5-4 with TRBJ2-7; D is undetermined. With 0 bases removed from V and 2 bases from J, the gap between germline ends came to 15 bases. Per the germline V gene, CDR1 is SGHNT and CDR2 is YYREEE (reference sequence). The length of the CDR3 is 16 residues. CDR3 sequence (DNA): TGTGCCAGCAGCTTGGGTCCAACAGCGCTTCCCTACGAGCAGTACTTC. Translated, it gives CASSLGPTALPYEQYF.

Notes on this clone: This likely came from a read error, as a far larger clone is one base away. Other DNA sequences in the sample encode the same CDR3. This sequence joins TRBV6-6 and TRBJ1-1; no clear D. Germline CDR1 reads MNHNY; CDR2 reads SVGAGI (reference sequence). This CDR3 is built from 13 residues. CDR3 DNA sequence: TGTGCCAGCAGTTACTCTATCAGCACTGAAGCCTTCTTT. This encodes CASSYSISTEAFF.